This TCR beta chain was obtained from a study of blood T cell repertoires in COVID-19. Study in general: Samples of COVID-19 (acute and convalescent) were obtained from the United States, Italy and Spain. Nucleic acid was either cDNA or gDNA, and it came from T cells, B-cell-depleted T cells, or PBMCs.

Original data processing: Nucleated cell counts were estimated from reference gene primer amplification. Sequencing was performed with immunoSEQ multiplex PCR; in TCRdb, only in-frame clones are kept and a portion is missing. The V and J calls and clone size are taken from that table; D and trimming were inferred from the DNA. The repertoire holds under 200,000 clones, with more than 75% as singletons. CDR3 size: 17 residues. Germline V gene sequence: CDR1 MNHEY, CDR2 SMNVEV (reference sequence). V dropped 5 bases and J dropped 1; count of bases not matched to a gene: 12. The gene calls are TRBV27 and TRBJ1-1; TRBD1 agrees at 8 bases. The clonotype originates from a man aged 18 to 35 with acute or convalescent COVID-19. Sequencing input: peripheral blood. The CDR3 DNA sequence: TGTGCCAGCAGTCCCCAATGGACAGGGCCCGGGAACACTGAAGCTTTCTTT. It translates to CASSPQWTGPGNTEAFF.